Below are 19 T cell receptor beta chains sequenced from a single sample in a study of T cell responses to AZD1222 COVID-19 vaccine. Method: immunoSEQ multiplex PCR; TCRdb's copy keeps in-frame clones and lacks some. This sample has approximately 140,000 clones, with 80% to 90% found just once. The material sequenced was peripheral blood, taken on day 0 of AZD1222 vaccination. The receptors were sampled from an adult in good health.

This rearrangement joins TRBV7-2 to TRBJ2-5, with D unresolved. V shed 3 bases and J shed 5 bases, with 10 bases lying between them. This CDR3 region has 13 residues. Germline loops: CDR1 SGHTA, CDR2 FQGNSA. CDR3 protein: CASSFDSGETQYF. The CDR3 region has the DNA TGTGCCAGCAGCTTCGATTCCGGGGAGACCCAGTACTTC.

The chain combines TRBV5-1 with TRBJ2-1, with 9 bases aligning to TRBD2. The J segment lost 9 bases and the V segment lost 6 bases, leaving 13 bases of the junction unmatched. Germline V gene sequence: CDR1 SGHRS, CDR2 YFSETQ. The CDR3 runs to 15 residues. The CDR3 DNA sequence: TGCGCCAGCACGAGAGGCGGGAGGGCCTTCAGTGAGCAGTTCTTC. Protein sequence: CASTRGGRAFSEQFF.

The CDR3 region has the DNA TGTGCCAGCAGTCCAGCTCGGGGACAGGCCTTTTCCGTGAACACCTTC. Translated: CASSPARGQAFSVNTF. The genes are TRBV28 and TRBJ1-2; 8 bases line up with TRBD1. The V and J ends lost 5 bases and 12 bases, in that order; junction bases with no gene match: 20. Germline loops: CDR1 MDHEN, CDR2 SYDVKM. The CDR3 runs to 16 residues.

The genes are TRBV4-3 and TRBJ2-4, with TRBD2 matching 7 bases. Germline CDR1 is LGHNA and CDR2 is YSLEER. V lost 0 bases to trimming and J lost 0 bases; unmatched junction nucleotides: 14. The CDR3 length is 20 residues. CDR3 sequence reads: CASSQDHGGGRTLAKNIQYF. In DNA, the CDR3 is TGCGCCAGCAGCCAAGATCATGGGGGGGGAAGGACCTTAGCCAAAAACATTCAGTACTTC.

This clone was detected only once. The chain couples TRBV6-2 or TRBV6-3 to TRBJ2-7; perhaps TRBD2 as D (7 bases). V lost 5 bases and J lost 3, with 11 bases in between. Germline V lookup: CDR1 MNHEY, CDR2 SVGEGT. The CDR3 consists of 13 residues. The CDR3, as DNA: TGTGCCAGCAGTCCGGGGGGCATCTACGAGCAGTACTTC. Translating gives CASSPGGIYEQYF.

The chain couples TRBV18 to TRBJ2-7; D is perhaps TRBD2 (7 bases). CDR3 length: 14 residues. V lost 2 bases and J lost 5, with 13 bases in between. Germline lookup yields CDR1 KGHSH and CDR2 LQKENI. CDR3: CASSPWGGLDEQYF. CDR3 DNA: TGTGCCAGCTCACCATGGGGGGGGCTGGACGAGCAGTACTTC.

Only a few counts were recorded for this clone. The V gene is TRBV10-1, the J gene TRBJ2-1; 7 nucleotides align to TRBD1. With 4 bases clipped from V and 3 bases from J, the junction kept 3 bases outside the gene matches. CDR3 length: 14 amino acids. Germline V gene data show CDR1 as WNHNN and CDR2 as SYGVQD (reference sequence). The CDR3 region is CASSGGQRYNEQFF. CDR3 in DNA: TGCGCCAGCAGTGGGGGACAGCGCTACAATGAGCAGTTCTTC.

V gene TRBV6-5 combines with J gene TRBJ2-7; the D is unclear. Germline V lookup: CDR1 MNHEY, CDR2 SVGAGI. Deletions cut 0 bases from V and 3 bases from J, with 9 bases between. There are 14 residues in the CDR3. The chain's CDR3 is CASSYSRVGYEQYF. The DNA of the CDR3 is TGTGCCAGCAGTTACTCTAGGGTAGGCTACGAGCAGTACTTC.

V usage is TRBV30 and J usage is TRBJ2-7; no firm D call. The V end was cut by 2 bases, the J end by 4 bases, with 9 bases between. The CDR3 contains 12 residues. The germline V gene encodes CDR1 GTSNPN and CDR2 SVGIG (reference sequence). The CDR3 sequence is CAWSSRQYEQYF. In DNA form, the CDR3 reads TGTGCCTGGAGTTCGAGACAATACGAGCAGTACTTC.

The V call is TRBV6-5, the J call TRBJ1-2; no reliable D call. This CDR3 comprises 15 residues. V lost 3 bases to trimming and J lost 8 bases, with 19 bases between them. Germline V gene data show CDR1 as MNHEY and CDR2 as SVGAGI. For the CDR3, the DNA is TGTGCCAGCAGTTATCTGTCCGGAGGTGGGTCCGGCTACACCTTC. Protein sequence: CASSYLSGGGSGYTF.

This clone was detected once. The V call is TRBV4-2, the J call TRBJ1-4, with TRBD1 matching 8 bases. The germline gives CDR1 LGHNA, CDR2 YNFKEQ. CDR3 length: 15 residues. J lost 6 bases, V lost 0 bases, and 3 bases had no gene match. This chain's CDR3 is CASSQERTGYEKLFF. In DNA, the CDR3 is TGTGCCAGCAGCCAAGAAAGGACAGGGTATGAAAAACTGTTTTTT.

This sequence joins TRBV11-3 and TRBJ1-2; a possible D gene is TRBD1 (5 bases). Germline V lookup: CDR1 SGHNT, CDR2 YENEEA. This CDR3 spans 16 amino acids. The germline V and J ends were trimmed by 5 bases and 3 bases, with 19 bases remaining between them. The CDR3 DNA reads TGTGCCAGCAGCGAGGGCCATTTGGGGGTTGACTATGGCTACACCTTC. This sequence encodes CASSEGHLGVDYGYTF.

The V call is TRBV4-3, the J call TRBJ2-7; D is unresolved. The CDR3 has 13 amino acids. V lost 0 bases to trimming and J lost 4 bases, with 7 bases between them. Germline V gene lookup returns CDR1 LGHNA and CDR2 YSLEER. In nucleotides, the CDR3 is TGCGCCAGCAGCCAAGAACTGGGATACGAGCAGTACTTC. Its translation: CASSQELGYEQYF.

The chain employs TRBV11-2 and TRBJ1-3; D not resolved. The ends were cut back, 1 base at V and 2 bases at J, with 9 bases in the middle. Germline CDR1 reads SGHAT; CDR2 reads FQNNGV. The CDR3 covers 15 residues. The CDR3 spells CASSLGASPGNTIYF. For the CDR3, the DNA is TGTGCCAGCAGCTTAGGCGCCAGTCCTGGAAACACCATATATTTT.

This clone was seen more than once but under ten times. The chain couples TRBV5-4 to TRBJ1-4; D gene ambiguous. Germline CDR1 is SGHNT and CDR2 is YYREEE (reference sequence). V dropped 3 bases and J dropped 0 bases, with 9 bases sitting between them. The CDR3 contains 15 residues. CDR3 residues: CASSSQAATNEKLFF. Written as DNA, the CDR3 is TGTGCCAGCAGCTCCCAGGCCGCAACTAATGAAAAACTGTTTTTT.

CDR3 loop: CASTPPGLYEQYF. The CDR3 nucleotides are TGTGCCAGCACTCCCCCCGGGTTGTACGAGCAGTACTTC. The rearrangement uses TRBV28 and TRBJ2-7; no reliable D call. Germline V gene data show CDR1 as MDHEN and CDR2 as SYDVKM. The CDR3 runs to 13 residues. V lost 7 bases and J 4 bases, leaving 14 bases between the germline ends.

The sample holds a few counts of this clone. The rearrangement links TRBV10-3 to TRBJ2-1, with TRBD2 matching over 10 bases. The CDR3 length is 13 residues. V shed 8 bases, J shed 4 bases, and the junction held 2 bases outside the gene matches. Germline V gives CDR1 ENHRY, CDR2 SYGVKD. DNA of the CDR3: TGTGCCATCCAGCGGGAGGGGTACAATGAGCAGTTCTTC. It translates to CAIQREGYNEQFF.

The chain combines TRBV6-5 with TRBJ1-3; possible D gene TRBD1, 6 bases. The V and J ends lost 7 bases and 0 bases respectively, with 10 bases between them. This CDR3 spans 14 amino acids. The germline V gene has CDR1 MNHEY and CDR2 SVGAGI. The CDR3 coding sequence is TGTGCCAGCATGGACAGACACTCTGGAAACACCATATATTTT. Encoded protein: CASMDRHSGNTIYF.

This chain links TRBV12-3 or TRBV12-4 with TRBJ2-3; D not resolved. This CDR3 comprises 12 residues. The germline V and J ends were trimmed by 2 bases and 7 bases, with 7 bases remaining between them. The CDR3 region has the DNA TGTGCCAGCAGTTTACAAGCAAATACGCAGTATTTT. It yields the protein CASSLQANTQYF.